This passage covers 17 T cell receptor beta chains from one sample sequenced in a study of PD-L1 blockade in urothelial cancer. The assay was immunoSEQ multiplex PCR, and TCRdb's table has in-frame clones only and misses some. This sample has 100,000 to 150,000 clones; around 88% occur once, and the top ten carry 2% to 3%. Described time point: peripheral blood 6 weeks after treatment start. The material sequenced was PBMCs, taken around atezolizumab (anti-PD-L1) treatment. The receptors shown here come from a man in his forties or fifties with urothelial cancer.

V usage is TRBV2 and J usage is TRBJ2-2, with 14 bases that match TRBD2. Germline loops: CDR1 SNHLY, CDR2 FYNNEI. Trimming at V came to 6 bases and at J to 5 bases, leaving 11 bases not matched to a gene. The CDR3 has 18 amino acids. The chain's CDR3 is CASRRGGLAGARTGELFF. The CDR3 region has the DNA TGTGCCAGCAGGAGGGGGGGACTAGCGGGAGCGAGAACCGGGGAGCTGTTTTTT.

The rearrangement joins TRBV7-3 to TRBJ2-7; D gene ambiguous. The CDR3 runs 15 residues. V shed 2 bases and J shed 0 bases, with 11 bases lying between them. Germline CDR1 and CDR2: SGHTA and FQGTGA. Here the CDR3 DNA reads TGTGCCAGCAGCTTATACGGTTCGAGCTCCTACGAGCAGTACTTC. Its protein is CASSLYGSSSYEQYF.

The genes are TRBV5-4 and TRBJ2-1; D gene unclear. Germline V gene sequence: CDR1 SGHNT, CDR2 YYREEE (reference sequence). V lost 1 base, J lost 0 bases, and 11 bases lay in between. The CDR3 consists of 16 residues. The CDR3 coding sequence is TGTGCCAGCAGCTTGAGCGTGGTGAGCTCCTACAATGAGCAGTTCTTC. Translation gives CASSLSVVSSYNEQFF.

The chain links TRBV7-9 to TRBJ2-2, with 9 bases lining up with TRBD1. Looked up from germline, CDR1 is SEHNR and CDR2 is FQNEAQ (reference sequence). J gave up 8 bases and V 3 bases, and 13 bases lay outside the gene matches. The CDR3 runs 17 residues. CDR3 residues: CASSFGSGTGRTGELFF. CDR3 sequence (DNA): TGTGCCAGCAGCTTTGGGTCCGGGACAGGGCGAACAGGGGAGCTGTTTTTT.

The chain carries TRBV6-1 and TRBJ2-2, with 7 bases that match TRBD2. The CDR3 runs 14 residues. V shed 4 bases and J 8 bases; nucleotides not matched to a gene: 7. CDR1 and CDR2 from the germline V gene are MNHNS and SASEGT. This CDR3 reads CASSAGRSGGELFF. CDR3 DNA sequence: TGTGCCAGCAGTGCCGGGAGGTCCGGTGGGGAGCTGTTTTTT.

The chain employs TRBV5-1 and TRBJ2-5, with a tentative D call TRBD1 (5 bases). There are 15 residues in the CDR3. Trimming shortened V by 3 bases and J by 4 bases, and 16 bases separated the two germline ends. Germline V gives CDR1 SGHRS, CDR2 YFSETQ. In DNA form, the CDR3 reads TGCGCCAGCAGCTGGGTGGGGCTCTCGGGAGAGACCCAGTACTTC. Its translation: CASSWVGLSGETQYF.

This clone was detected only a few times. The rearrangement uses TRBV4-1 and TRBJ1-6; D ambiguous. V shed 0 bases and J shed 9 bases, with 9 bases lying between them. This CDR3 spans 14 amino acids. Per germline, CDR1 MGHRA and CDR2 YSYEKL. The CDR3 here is CASSQEFESSPLHF. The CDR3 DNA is TGCGCCAGCAGCCAAGAGTTCGAGAGTTCACCCCTCCACTTT.

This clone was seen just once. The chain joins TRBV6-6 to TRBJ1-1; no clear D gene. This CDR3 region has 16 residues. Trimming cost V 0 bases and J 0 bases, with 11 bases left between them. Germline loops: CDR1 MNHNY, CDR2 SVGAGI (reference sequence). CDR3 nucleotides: TGTGCCAGCAGTTACTCGATAAAGAGTATGAACACTGAAGCTTTCTTT. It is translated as CASSYSIKSMNTEAFF.

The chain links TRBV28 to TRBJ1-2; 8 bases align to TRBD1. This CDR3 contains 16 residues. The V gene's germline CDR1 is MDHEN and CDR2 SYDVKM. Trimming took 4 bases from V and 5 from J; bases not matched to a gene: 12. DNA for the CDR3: TGTGCCAGCAGTTCTCGGGCAGGGGGCGAACCATATGGCTACACCTTC. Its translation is CASSSRAGGEPYGYTF.

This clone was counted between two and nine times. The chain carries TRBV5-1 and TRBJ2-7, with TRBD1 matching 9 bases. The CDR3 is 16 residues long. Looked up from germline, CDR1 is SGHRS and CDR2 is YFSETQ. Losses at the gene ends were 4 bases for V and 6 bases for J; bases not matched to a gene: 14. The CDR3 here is CASSPSARQGGGEQYF. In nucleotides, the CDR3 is TGCGCCAGCAGCCCCTCAGCGAGACAGGGGGGAGGCGAGCAGTACTTC.

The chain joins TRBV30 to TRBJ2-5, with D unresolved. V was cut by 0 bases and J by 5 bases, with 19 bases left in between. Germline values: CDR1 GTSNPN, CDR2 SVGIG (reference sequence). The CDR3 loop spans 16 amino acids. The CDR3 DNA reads TGTGCCTGGAGTGTACCCTACCGCGCCTTCGGGGAGACCCAGTACTTC. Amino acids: CAWSVPYRAFGETQYF.

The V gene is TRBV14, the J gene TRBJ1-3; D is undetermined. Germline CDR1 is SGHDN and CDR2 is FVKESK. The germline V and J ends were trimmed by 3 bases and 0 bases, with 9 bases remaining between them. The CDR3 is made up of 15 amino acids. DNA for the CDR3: TGTGCCAGCAGCCACGGACGGGGCTCTGGAAACACCATATATTTT. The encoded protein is CASSHGRGSGNTIYF.

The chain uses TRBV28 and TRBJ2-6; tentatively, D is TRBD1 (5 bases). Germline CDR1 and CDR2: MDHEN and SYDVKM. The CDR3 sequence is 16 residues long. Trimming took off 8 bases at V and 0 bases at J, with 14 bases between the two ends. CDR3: CASRRVPTSGANVLTF. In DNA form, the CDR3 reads TGTGCCAGCCGCAGGGTTCCCACCTCTGGGGCCAACGTCCTGACTTTC.

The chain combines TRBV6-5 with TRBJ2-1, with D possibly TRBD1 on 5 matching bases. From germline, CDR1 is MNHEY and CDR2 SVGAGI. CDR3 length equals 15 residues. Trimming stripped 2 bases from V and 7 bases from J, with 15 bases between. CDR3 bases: TGTGCCAGCAGTTACCGGTTGGCAGGGTGGAATGAGCAGTTCTTC. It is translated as CASSYRLAGWNEQFF.

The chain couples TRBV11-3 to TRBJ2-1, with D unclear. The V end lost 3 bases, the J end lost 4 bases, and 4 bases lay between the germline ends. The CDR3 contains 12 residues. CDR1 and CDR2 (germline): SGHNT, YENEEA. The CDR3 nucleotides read TGTGCCAGCAGCTTTCGTTACAATGAGCAGTTCTTC. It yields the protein CASSFRYNEQFF. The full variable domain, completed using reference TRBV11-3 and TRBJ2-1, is EAGVVQSPRYKIIEKKQPVAFWCNPISGHNTLYWYLQNLGQGPELLIRYENEEAVDDSQLPKDRFSAERLKGVDSTLKIQPAELGDSAVYLCASSFRYNEQFFGPGTRLTVL.

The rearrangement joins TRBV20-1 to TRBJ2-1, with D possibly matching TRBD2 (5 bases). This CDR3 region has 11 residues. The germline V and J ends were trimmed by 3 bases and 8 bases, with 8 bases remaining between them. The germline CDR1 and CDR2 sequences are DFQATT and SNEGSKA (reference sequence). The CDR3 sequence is CSARDLYEQFF. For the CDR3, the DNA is TGCAGTGCTAGGGACTTGTATGAGCAGTTCTTC.

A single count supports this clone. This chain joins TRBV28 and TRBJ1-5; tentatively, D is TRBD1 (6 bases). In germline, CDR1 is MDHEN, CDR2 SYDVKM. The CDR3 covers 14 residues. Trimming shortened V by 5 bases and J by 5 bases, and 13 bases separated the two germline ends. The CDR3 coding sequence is TGTGCCAGCAGTCTACGGACAGCTTATCAGCCCCAGCATTTT. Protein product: CASSLRTAYQPQHF.